A selection of T cell receptor beta chains follows, all from one sample in a study of early T cells in non-severe SARS-CoV-2 infection. In TCRdb, the 5' RACE reads were re-called with MiXCR into one record per CDR3 protein. This table holds roughly 56,000 distinct CDR3 sequences, over 12% found once. The sample was whole blood, taken at baseline. The receptors come from an adult who was a healthcare worker with PCR-confirmed SARS-CoV-2 infection or an uninfected control (not recorded which). Both conserved end residues are part of each CDR3. Each record gives: D gene, J gene, V gene, clone size, CDR3 protein, CDR3 DNA. A D gene is named only where the DNA matches it firmly. Size is omitted from some rows. Given values are once, few, many or a class for expanded clones.

D gene: -; J gene: TRBJ1-5; V gene: TRBV2; clone size: -; CDR3 protein: CANGGGNNQPQHF; CDR3 DNA: TGTGCTAACGGCGGGGGAAACAATCAGCCCCAGCATTTT
D gene: -; J gene: TRBJ2-3; V gene: TRBV10-1; clone size: few; CDR3 protein: CASERGELADTQYF; CDR3 DNA: TGCGCCTCCGAGAGGGGCGAATTGGCAGATACGCAGTATTTT
D gene: TRBD2; J gene: TRBJ2-2; V gene: TRBV14; clone size: -; CDR3 protein: CASSLRTSRAGELFF; CDR3 DNA: TGTGCCAGCAGCCTTCGGACTAGTAGGGCCGGGGAGCTGTTTTTT
D gene: TRBD1; J gene: TRBJ1-4; V gene: TRBV18; clone size: few; CDR3 protein: CASSPKYGTGGATNEKLFF; CDR3 DNA: TGTGCCAGCTCACCAAAATATGGGACAGGGGGAGCAACTAATGAAAAACTGTTTTTT
D gene: -; J gene: TRBJ2-3; V gene: TRBV5-1; clone size: -; CDR3 protein: CASSPDGASTDTQYF; CDR3 DNA: TGCGCCAGCAGCCCCGACGGAGCTAGCACAGATACGCAGTATTTT
D gene: -; J gene: TRBJ1-6; V gene: TRBV14; clone size: many; CDR3 protein: CASSGILNSPLHF; CDR3 DNA: TGTGCCAGCAGCGGCATCCTTAATTCACCCCTCCACTTT
D gene: TRBD2; J gene: TRBJ2-3; V gene: TRBV27; clone size: -; CDR3 protein: CASSPRDYLDTQYF; CDR3 DNA: TGTGCCAGCAGTCCCCGGGACTATCTAGATACGCAGTATTTT
D gene: -; J gene: TRBJ2-2; V gene: TRBV27; clone size: -; CDR3 protein: CASSLSGGGGYTGELFF; CDR3 DNA: TGTGCCAGCAGTTTATCAGGTGGAGGAGGGTACACCGGGGAGCTGTTTTTT
D gene: TRBD1; J gene: TRBJ2-7; V gene: TRBV7-9; clone size: -; CDR3 protein: CASSGGQGKTAYEQYF; CDR3 DNA: TGTGCCAGCAGCGGAGGACAGGGGAAAACTGCCTACGAGCAGTACTTC
D gene: -; J gene: TRBJ1-5; V gene: TRBV20-1; clone size: -; CDR3 protein: CSARGEGGRGTNQPQHF; CDR3 DNA: TGCAGTGCTAGGGGCGAAGGAGGGAGGGGGACCAATCAGCCCCAGCATTTT
D gene: TRBD2; J gene: TRBJ2-3; V gene: TRBV7-2; clone size: -; CDR3 protein: CASSLRLAGGSDTQYF; CDR3 DNA: TGTGCCAGCAGCCTCAGACTAGCGGGGGGGTCAGATACGCAGTATTTT
D gene: TRBD2; J gene: TRBJ2-7; V gene: TRBV6-1; clone size: -; CDR3 protein: CASSEVGSGSYEQYF; CDR3 DNA: TGTGCCAGCAGTGAAGTTGGTAGCGGGAGCTACGAGCAGTACTTC
D gene: -; J gene: TRBJ2-3; V gene: TRBV5-1; clone size: -; CDR3 protein: CASSRQELTDTQYF; CDR3 DNA: TGCGCCAGCAGTCGACAGGAGCTAACAGATACGCAGTATTTT
D gene: -; J gene: TRBJ1-6; V gene: TRBV6-5; clone size: few; CDR3 protein: CASSDTGFTLHF; CDR3 DNA: TGTGCCAGCAGCGACACCGGCTTCACCCTCCACTTT
D gene: -; J gene: TRBJ1-2; V gene: TRBV12-3/TRBV12-4; clone size: many; CDR3 protein: CASSLFGEGYGYTF; CDR3 DNA: TGTGCCAGCAGCCTCTTCGGGGAGGGCTATGGCTACACCTTC
D gene: -; J gene: TRBJ2-6; V gene: TRBV4-1; clone size: -; CDR3 protein: CASSQDWGAGANVLTF; CDR3 DNA: TGCGCCAGCAGCCAAGATTGGGGGGCTGGGGCCAACGTCCTGACTTTC
D gene: -; J gene: TRBJ2-3; V gene: TRBV20-1; clone size: few; CDR3 protein: CSARTDTQYF; CDR3 DNA: TGCAGTGCAAGGACAGATACGCAGTATTTT
D gene: -; J gene: TRBJ1-1; V gene: TRBV5-6; clone size: -; CDR3 protein: CASNFREGGEAFF; CDR3 DNA: TGTGCCAGCAACTTCAGGGAAGGAGGTGAAGCTTTCTTT
D gene: -; J gene: TRBJ2-1; V gene: TRBV9; clone size: -; CDR3 protein: CASTRATAISDEQFF; CDR3 DNA: TGTGCCAGCACGCGTGCCACGGCGATATCGGATGAGCAGTTCTTC
D gene: -; J gene: TRBJ1-2; V gene: TRBV20-1; clone size: many; CDR3 protein: CSATPGFGYGYTF; CDR3 DNA: TGCAGTGCCACCCCCGGGTTCGGCTATGGCTACACCTTC
D gene: TRBD1; J gene: TRBJ1-6; V gene: TRBV6-1; clone size: few; CDR3 protein: CASSARTGSYNSPLHF; CDR3 DNA: TGTGCCAGCAGTGCGAGGACAGGTTCTTATAATTCACCCCTCCACTTT
D gene: -; J gene: TRBJ2-7; V gene: TRBV5-6; clone size: -; CDR3 protein: CASSQGGTVYEQYF; CDR3 DNA: TGTGCCAGCAGCCAAGGAGGGACGGTCTACGAGCAGTACTTC
D gene: -; J gene: TRBJ2-2; V gene: TRBV28; clone size: many; CDR3 protein: CASSYLQDPTGELFF; CDR3 DNA: TGTGCCAGCAGTTATCTACAGGACCCCACCGGGGAGCTGTTTTTT
D gene: TRBD2; J gene: TRBJ2-2; V gene: TRBV12-3/TRBV12-4; clone size: few; CDR3 protein: CASTPTGRAISGELFF; CDR3 DNA: TGTGCCAGCACCCCCACCGGGAGGGCTATATCCGGGGAGCTGTTTTTT
D gene: -; J gene: TRBJ2-1; V gene: TRBV20-1; clone size: -; CDR3 protein: CRPRQVVINEQFF; CDR3 DNA: TGCAGACCCAGGCAGGTTGTAATCAATGAGCAGTTCTTC
D gene: -; J gene: TRBJ2-2; V gene: TRBV2; clone size: -; CDR3 protein: CASLKAGTTGELFF; CDR3 DNA: TGTGCCAGCCTTAAGGCAGGAACCACCGGGGAGCTGTTTTTT
D gene: -; J gene: TRBJ2-3; V gene: TRBV27; clone size: -; CDR3 protein: CASSFIQGRGTQYF; CDR3 DNA: TGTGCCAGCAGTTTCATCCAGGGTCGCGGTACGCAGTATTTT
D gene: -; J gene: TRBJ2-7; V gene: TRBV7-6; clone size: -; CDR3 protein: CASSSGGERQYF; CDR3 DNA: TGTGCCAGCAGCTCAGGAGGGGAGAGGCAGTACTTC
D gene: TRBD2; J gene: TRBJ2-1; V gene: TRBV27; clone size: -; CDR3 protein: CASRGGAGGSYNEQFF; CDR3 DNA: TGTGCCAGCAGGGGAGGAGCGGGAGGCTCCTACAATGAGCAGTTCTTC
D gene: TRBD1; J gene: TRBJ1-5; V gene: TRBV2; clone size: many; CDR3 protein: CASSDRQGNQPQHF; CDR3 DNA: TGTGCCAGCAGCGATAGACAGGGTAATCAGCCCCAGCATTTT
D gene: TRBD1; J gene: TRBJ2-3; V gene: TRBV20-1; clone size: -; CDR3 protein: CSAIDRGNTDTQYF; CDR3 DNA: TGCAGTGCTATCGACAGGGGCAACACAGATACGCAGTATTTT
D gene: TRBD2; J gene: TRBJ2-3; V gene: TRBV4-1; clone size: -; CDR3 protein: CASSLGGTTDTQYF; CDR3 DNA: TGCGCCAGCAGCCTCGGGGGGACCACAGATACGCAGTATTTT
D gene: -; J gene: TRBJ2-7; V gene: TRBV28; clone size: -; CDR3 protein: CASSLTGLSYEQYF; CDR3 DNA: TGTGCCAGCAGTTTGACGGGACTCTCCTACGAGCAGTACTTC
D gene: TRBD2; J gene: TRBJ2-7; V gene: TRBV6-5; clone size: -; CDR3 protein: CASSPGLASQYEQYF; CDR3 DNA: TGTGCCAGCAGCCCCGGACTAGCAAGTCAATACGAGCAGTACTTC
D gene: -; J gene: TRBJ2-1; V gene: TRBV19; clone size: many; CDR3 protein: CASRSGPGVLRNNEQFF; CDR3 DNA: TGTGCCAGTAGATCGGGGCCGGGGGTACTAAGGAACAATGAGCAGTTCTTC
D gene: TRBD1; J gene: TRBJ2-2; V gene: TRBV27; clone size: -; CDR3 protein: CASSLSGTGLYTGELFF; CDR3 DNA: TGTGCCAGCAGTTTATCGGGGACAGGGTTATACACCGGGGAGCTGTTTTTT
D gene: -; J gene: TRBJ2-1; V gene: TRBV7-6; clone size: -; CDR3 protein: CASSFQGDEQFF; CDR3 DNA: TGTGCCAGCAGCTTCCAGGGAGATGAGCAGTTCTTC
D gene: -; J gene: TRBJ2-2; V gene: TRBV5-1; clone size: many; CDR3 protein: CASSTGNSGSGELFF; CDR3 DNA: TGCGCCAGCAGCACCGGGAACAGCGGCTCCGGGGAGCTGTTTTTT
D gene: TRBD1; J gene: TRBJ1-3; V gene: TRBV7-2; clone size: few; CDR3 protein: CASSSWGTVSGNTIYF; CDR3 DNA: TGTGCCAGCAGCTCCTGGGGGACAGTCTCTGGAAACACCATATATTTT
D gene: TRBD2; J gene: TRBJ2-2; V gene: TRBV7-6; clone size: few; CDR3 protein: CASSLIRLLAGDHTGELFF; CDR3 DNA: TGTGCCAGCAGCTTAATTCGGTTGCTAGCGGGAGATCATACCGGGGAGCTGTTTTTT
D gene: -; J gene: TRBJ1-6; V gene: TRBV2; clone size: -; CDR3 protein: CASSEADPLHF; CDR3 DNA: TGTGCCAGCAGTGAAGCGGACCCCCTCCACTTT
D gene: TRBD2; J gene: TRBJ2-3; V gene: TRBV6-2/TRBV6-3; clone size: -; CDR3 protein: CASSTRTSGGADTQYF; CDR3 DNA: TGTGCCAGCAGTACCAGGACTAGCGGGGGAGCAGATACGCAGTATTTT
D gene: -; J gene: TRBJ2-1; V gene: TRBV20-1; clone size: -; CDR3 protein: CSAVDDSGYNEQFF; CDR3 DNA: TGCAGTGCTGTGGATGACAGCGGTTACAATGAGCAGTTCTTC
D gene: -; J gene: TRBJ1-2; V gene: TRBV7-9; clone size: -; CDR3 protein: CASSSTGLRYTF; CDR3 DNA: TGTGCCAGCAGCTCTACCGGGCTCCGCTACACCTTC
D gene: -; J gene: TRBJ2-2; V gene: TRBV14; clone size: few; CDR3 protein: CASSWGPNTGELFF; CDR3 DNA: TGTGCCAGCAGTTGGGGGCCTAACACCGGGGAGCTGTTTTTT